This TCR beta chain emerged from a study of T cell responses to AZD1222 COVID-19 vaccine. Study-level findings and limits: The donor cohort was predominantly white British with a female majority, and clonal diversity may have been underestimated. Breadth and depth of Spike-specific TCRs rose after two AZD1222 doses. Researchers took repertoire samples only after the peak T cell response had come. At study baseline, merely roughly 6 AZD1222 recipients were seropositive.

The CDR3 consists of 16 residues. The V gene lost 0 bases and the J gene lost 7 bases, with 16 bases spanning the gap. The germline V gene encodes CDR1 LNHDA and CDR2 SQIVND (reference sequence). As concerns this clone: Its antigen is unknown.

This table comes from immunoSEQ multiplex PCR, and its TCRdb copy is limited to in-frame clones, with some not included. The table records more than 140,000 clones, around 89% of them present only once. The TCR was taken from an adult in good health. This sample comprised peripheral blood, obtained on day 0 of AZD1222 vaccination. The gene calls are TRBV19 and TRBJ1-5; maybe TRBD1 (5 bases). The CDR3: CASSIDGAQGRQPQHF. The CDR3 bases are TGTGCCAGTAGTATAGATGGGGCGCAGGGACGGCAGCCCCAGCATTTT.